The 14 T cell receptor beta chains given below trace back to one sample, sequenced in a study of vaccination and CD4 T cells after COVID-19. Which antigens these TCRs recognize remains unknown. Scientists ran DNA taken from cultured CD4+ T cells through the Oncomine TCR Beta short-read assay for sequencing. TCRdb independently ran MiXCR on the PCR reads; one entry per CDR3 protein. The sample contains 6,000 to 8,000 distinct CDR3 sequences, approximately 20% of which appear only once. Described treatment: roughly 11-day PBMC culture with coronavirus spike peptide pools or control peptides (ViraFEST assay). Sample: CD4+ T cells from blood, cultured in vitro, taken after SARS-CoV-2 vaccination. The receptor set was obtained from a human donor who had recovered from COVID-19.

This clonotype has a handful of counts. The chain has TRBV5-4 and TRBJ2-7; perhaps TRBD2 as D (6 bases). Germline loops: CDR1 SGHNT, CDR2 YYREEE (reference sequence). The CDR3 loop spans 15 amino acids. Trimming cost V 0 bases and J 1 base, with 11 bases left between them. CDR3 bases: TGTGCCAGCAGCTTGGCCGGGAGCGGTTCCTACGAGCAGTACTTC. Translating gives CASSLAGSGSYEQYF.

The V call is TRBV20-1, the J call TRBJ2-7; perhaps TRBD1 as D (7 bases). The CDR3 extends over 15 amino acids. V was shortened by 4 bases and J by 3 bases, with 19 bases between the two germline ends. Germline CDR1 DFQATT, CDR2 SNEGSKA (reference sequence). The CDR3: CSANTGGTVGYEQYF. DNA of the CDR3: TGCAGTGCTAACACAGGAGGGACAGTTGGCTACGAGCAGTACTTC.

CDR3 residues: CASSFRLAGPYNEQFF. CDR3 sequence (DNA): TGTGCCAGCAGCTTCAGACTAGCGGGGCCCTACAATGAGCAGTTCTTC. The chain recombines TRBV11-3 with TRBJ2-1; 11 bases map to TRBD2. The CDR3 length is 16 residues. Unmatched junction bases numbered 3, after V lost 3 bases and J lost 2 bases. Germline V CDR1 and CDR2: SGHNT, YENEEA. The full variable domain, its missing parts supplied by reference TRBV11-3 and TRBJ2-1, is EAGVVQSPRYKIIEKKQPVAFWCNPISGHNTLYWYLQNLGQGPELLIRYENEEAVDDSQLPKDRFSAERLKGVDSTLKIQPAELGDSAVYLCASSFRLAGPYNEQFFGPGTRLTVL.

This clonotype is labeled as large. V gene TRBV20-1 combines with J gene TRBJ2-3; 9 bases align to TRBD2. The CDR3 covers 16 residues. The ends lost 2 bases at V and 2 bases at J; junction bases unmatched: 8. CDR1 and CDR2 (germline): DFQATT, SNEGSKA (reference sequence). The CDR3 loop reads CSARSAGGPHTDTQYF. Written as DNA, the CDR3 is TGCAGTGCTAGAAGTGCGGGGGGGCCCCACACAGATACGCAGTATTTT.

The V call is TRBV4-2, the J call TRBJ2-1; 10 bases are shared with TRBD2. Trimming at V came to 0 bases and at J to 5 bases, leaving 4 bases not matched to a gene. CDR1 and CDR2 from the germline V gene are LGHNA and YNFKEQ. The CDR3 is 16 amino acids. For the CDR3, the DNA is TGTGCCAGCAGCCAAGATCCAGCGGGGGGGCACAATGAGCAGTTCTTC. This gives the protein CASSQDPAGGHNEQFF.

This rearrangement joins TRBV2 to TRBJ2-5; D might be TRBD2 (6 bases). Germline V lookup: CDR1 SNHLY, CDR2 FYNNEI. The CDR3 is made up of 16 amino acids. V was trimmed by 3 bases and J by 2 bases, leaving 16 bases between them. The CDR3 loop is CASSEMASGTQETQYF. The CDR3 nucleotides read TGTGCCAGCAGTGAGATGGCCAGTGGGACTCAAGAGACCCAGTACTTC.

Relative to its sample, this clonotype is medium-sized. Here the CDR3 reads CASSLVPASGKYFYEQYF. For the CDR3, the DNA is TGTGCCAGCAGCTTAGTTCCGGCTAGCGGGAAATACTTCTACGAGCAGTACTTC. This chain connects TRBV7-2 to TRBJ2-7, with TRBD2 matching 9 bases. In germline, CDR1 is SGHTA, CDR2 FQGNSA. The V and J ends lost 1 base and 3 bases, in that order; junction bases with no gene match: 13. The CDR3 extends over 18 amino acids.

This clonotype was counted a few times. CDR3 protein: CASSIRTGPSSYNEQFF. The CDR3 DNA follows: TGTGCCAGTAGTATTAGGACAGGACCTAGCTCCTACAATGAGCAGTTCTTC. The rearrangement joins TRBV19 to TRBJ2-1; 7 bases match TRBD1. The V gene's germline CDR1 is LNHDA and CDR2 SQIVND (reference sequence). This CDR3 has 17 amino acids. The junction had 8 bases not matched to a gene; V was cut back by 3 bases and J by 0 bases.

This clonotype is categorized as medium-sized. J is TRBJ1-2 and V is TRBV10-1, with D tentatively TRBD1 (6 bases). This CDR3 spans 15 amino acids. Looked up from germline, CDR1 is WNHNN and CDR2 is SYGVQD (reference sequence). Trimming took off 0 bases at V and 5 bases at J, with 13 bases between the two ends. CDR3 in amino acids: CASSESTGGYYGYTF. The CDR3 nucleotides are TGCGCCAGCAGTGAGTCCACGGGGGGCTATTATGGCTACACCTTC.

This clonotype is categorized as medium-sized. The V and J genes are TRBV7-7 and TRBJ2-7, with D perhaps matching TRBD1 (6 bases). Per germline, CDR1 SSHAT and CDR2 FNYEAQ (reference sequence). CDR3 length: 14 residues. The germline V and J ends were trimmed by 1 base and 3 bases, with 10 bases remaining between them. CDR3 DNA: TGTGCCAGCAGCTTAGACAGGGATAGCTACGAGCAGTACTTC. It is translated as CASSLDRDSYEQYF.

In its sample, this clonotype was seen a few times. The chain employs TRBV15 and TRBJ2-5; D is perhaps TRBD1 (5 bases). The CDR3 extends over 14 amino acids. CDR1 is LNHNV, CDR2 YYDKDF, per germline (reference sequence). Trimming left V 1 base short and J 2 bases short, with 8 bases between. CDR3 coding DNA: TGTGCCACCAGCAGAGGGACACCACAAGAGACCCAGTACTTC. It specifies CATSRGTPQETQYF.

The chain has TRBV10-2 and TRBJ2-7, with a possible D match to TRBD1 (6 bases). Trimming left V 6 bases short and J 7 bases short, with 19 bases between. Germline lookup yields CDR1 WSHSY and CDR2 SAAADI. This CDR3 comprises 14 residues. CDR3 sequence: CASRDSGARGEQYF. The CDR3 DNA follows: TGCGCCAGCAGGGACAGTGGGGCCCGCGGGGAGCAGTACTTC.

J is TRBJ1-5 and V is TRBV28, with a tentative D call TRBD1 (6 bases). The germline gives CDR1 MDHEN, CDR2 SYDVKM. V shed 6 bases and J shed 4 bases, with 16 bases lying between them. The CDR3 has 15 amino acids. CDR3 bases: TGTGCCAGCAGCCCCACCCAGGGGTTGAATCAGCCCCAGCATTTT. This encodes CASSPTQGLNQPQHF.

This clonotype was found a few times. CDR3 in DNA: TGTGCCAGCAGGAAGACTAGCGTCCTCTCCTACGAGCAGTACTTC. Translating gives CASRKTSVLSYEQYF. The chain links TRBV6-2 or TRBV6-3 to TRBJ2-7; 8 bases match TRBD2. The CDR3 is made up of 15 amino acids. With 6 bases clipped from V and 0 bases from J, the junction kept 7 bases outside the gene matches. The germline gives CDR1 MNHEY, CDR2 SVGEGT.